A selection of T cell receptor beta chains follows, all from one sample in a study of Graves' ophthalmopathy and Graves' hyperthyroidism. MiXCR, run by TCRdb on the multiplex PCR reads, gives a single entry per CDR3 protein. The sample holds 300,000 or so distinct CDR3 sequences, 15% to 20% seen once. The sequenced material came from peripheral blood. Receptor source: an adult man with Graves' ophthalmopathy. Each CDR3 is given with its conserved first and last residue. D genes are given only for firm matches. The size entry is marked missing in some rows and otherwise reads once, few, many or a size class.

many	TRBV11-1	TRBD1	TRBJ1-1	TGTGCCAGCAGCTTAGCGCTTGGGACAGGGGGTAACACTGAAGCTTTCTTT	CASSLALGTGGNTEAFF
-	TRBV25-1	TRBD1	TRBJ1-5	TGTGCCAGCAAGGGACAGGGAGCTCAGCCCCAGCATTTT	CASKGQGAQPQHF
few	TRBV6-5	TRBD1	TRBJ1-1	TGTGCCAGCAGTAACCGGGACAGGGGGCCCGACACTGAAGCTTTCTTT	CASSNRDRGPDTEAFF
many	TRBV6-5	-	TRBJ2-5	TGTGCCAGCAGTTACTCCTCCGTGGAGACCCAGTACTTC	CASSYSSVETQYF
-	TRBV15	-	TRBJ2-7	TGTGCCACCAGCAGAGTTGGGGGTGGAGAGCAGTACTTC	CATSRVGGGEQYF
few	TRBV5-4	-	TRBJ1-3	TGTGCCAGCAGCTTGGATGGGAAGATATTTGGAAACACCATATATTTT	CASSLDGKIFGNTIYF
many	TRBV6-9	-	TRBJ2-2	TGTGCCAGCGCGTTTAGCGGCGGGGAGCTGTTTTTT	CASAFSGGELFF
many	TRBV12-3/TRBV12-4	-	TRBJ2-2	TGTGCCAGCAGTTTGACGGAGGTCACCGGGGAGCTGTTTTTT	CASSLTEVTGELFF
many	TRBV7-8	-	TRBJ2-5	TGTGCCAGCAGCTTAATTCGAGTTAGCGGACAAGAGACCCAGTACTTC	CASSLIRVSGQETQYF
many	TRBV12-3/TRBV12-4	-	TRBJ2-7	TGTGCCAGCAGTTTCGGACCTGGTACCTACGAGCAGTACTTC	CASSFGPGTYEQYF
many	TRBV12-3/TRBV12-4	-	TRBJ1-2	TGTGCCAGCAGTTTCCAAGGCGGGGGCTACACCTTC	CASSFQGGGYTF
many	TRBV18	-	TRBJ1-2	TGTGCCAGCTCACCAAAAGGAATAGGCTACACCTTC	CASSPKGIGYTF
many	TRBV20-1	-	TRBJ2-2	TGCAGTGCTAGAGAGGTCAGGGGGGACACCGGGGAGCTGTTTTTT	CSAREVRGDTGELFF
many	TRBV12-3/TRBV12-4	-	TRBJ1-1	TGTGCCAGCAGTTTATCAGACTATATGAACACTGAAGCTTTCTTT	CASSLSDYMNTEAFF
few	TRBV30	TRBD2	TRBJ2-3	TGTGCCTGGAGAGGTCTAGCGGGCACAGATACGCAGTATTTT	CAWRGLAGTDTQYF
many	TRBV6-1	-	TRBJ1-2	TGTGTCGCACAGGAGAGTGCTAACTATGGCTACACCTTC	CVAQESANYGYTF
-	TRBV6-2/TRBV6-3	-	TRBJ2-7	TGTGCCAGCACCCATGGAGGCTTTAGGCAGTACTTC	CASTHGGFRQYF
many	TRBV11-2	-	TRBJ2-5	TGTGCCAGCAGCTTAGTTCCAGGGTTTGAGACCCAGTACTTC	CASSLVPGFETQYF
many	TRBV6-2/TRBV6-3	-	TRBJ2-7	TGTGCCAGCAGTTCCGGGGCAGGGAATCGCGAGCAGTACTTC	CASSSGAGNREQYF
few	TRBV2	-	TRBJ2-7	TGTGCCAGCAGTGAAAGGGGGTTCGCCAATTACGAGCAGTACTTC	CASSERGFANYEQYF
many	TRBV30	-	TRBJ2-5	TGTGCCTGGAGTCCTATCACATCGGGACGCGAGACCCAGTACTTC	CAWSPITSGRETQYF
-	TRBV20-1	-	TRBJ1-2	TGCAGTGCTATAGGACAGCCAACCTATGGCTACACCTTC	CSAIGQPTYGYTF
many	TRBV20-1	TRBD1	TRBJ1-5	TGCAGTGCTGTAACGACAGGGACCCCCCAGCCCCAGCATTTT	CSAVTTGTPQPQHF
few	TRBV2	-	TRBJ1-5	TGTGCCAGCAGAGTGGTTAGCAATCAGCCCCAGCCTTTT	CASRVVSNQPQPF
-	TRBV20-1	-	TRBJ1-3	TGCAGTGCTAGAGATGGGCAGGCCAGCGGAAACACCATATATTTT	CSARDGQASGNTIYF
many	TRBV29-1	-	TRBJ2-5	TGCAGCGTCACGCTTCAAAACCCACAGGTATTCCAAGAGACCCAGTACTTC	CSVTLQNPQVFQETQYF
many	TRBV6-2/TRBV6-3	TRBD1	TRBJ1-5	TGTGCCAGCGGCCGACCGGGACAGGGGAATCAGCCCCAGCATTTT	CASGRPGQGNQPQHF
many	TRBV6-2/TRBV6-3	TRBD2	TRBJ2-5	TGTGCCAGCTGGCTTAGCGGGAGTCTGGAGACCCAGTACTTC	CASWLSGSLETQYF
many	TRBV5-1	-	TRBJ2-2	TGCGCCAGCAGCTTGGAGGGTCGGGCGGGAAGGAACACCGGGGAGCTGTTTTTT	CASSLEGRAGRNTGELFF
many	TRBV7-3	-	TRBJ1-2	TGTGCCAGCAGTCCAGATGCTAACTATGGCTACACCTTC	CASSPDANYGYTF
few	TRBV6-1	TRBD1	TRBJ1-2	TGTGCCAGCACCGGGACAGGGGAGACCTATGGCTACACCTTC	CASTGTGETYGYTF
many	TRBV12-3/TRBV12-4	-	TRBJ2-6	TGTGCCGCCCTCAGGTTGGGGAGGATCTCTGGGGCCAACGTCCTGACTTTC	CAALRLGRISGANVLTF
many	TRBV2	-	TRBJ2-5	TGTGCCAGCAGTCGAGACAGGACCCAACAAGAGACCCAGTACTTC	CASSRDRTQQETQYF
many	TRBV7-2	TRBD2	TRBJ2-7	TGTGCCAGCAGCTTAAACGGCGGGACTATTTCCGAGCAGTACTTC	CASSLNGGTISEQYF
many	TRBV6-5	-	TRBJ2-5	TGTGCCAGCGGTTACAGGGCTAGTTGGGAGACCCAGTACTTC	CASGYRASWETQYF
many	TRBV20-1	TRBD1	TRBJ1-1	TGCAGTGCTAATACCGGGACAGGGGGAGCTGAAGCTTTCTTT	CSANTGTGGAEAFF
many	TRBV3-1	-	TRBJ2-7	TGTGCCGGGTCGAGGAGGAGACGGCTCCCCGCCGAGCAGTACTTC	CAGSRRRRLPAEQYF
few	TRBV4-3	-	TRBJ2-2	TGCGCCAGCAGCCCCGGAGTTCTCACCGGGGAGCTGTTTTTT	CASSPGVLTGELFF
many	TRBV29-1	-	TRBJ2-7	TGCAGCGTTGTAGGCTACTCCTACGAGCAGTACTTC	CSVVGYSYEQYF
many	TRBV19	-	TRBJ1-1	TGTGCCAGTAGTATTTGGGTCAGGAACACTGAAGCTTTCTTT	CASSIWVRNTEAFF
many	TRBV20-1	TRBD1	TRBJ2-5	TGCAGTGCAGAGGACAGGGAGACCCAGTACTTC	CSAEDRETQYF
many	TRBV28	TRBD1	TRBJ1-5	TGTGCCAGCAGTTTAATTACAGACAGGGGGAGAGGGTATAGCAATCAGCCCCAGCATTTT	CASSLITDRGRGYSNQPQHF
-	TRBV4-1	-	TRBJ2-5	TGCGCCAACAGCCAAGATCGGGTTAGCGGAGAGTACCAAGAGACCCAGTACTTC	CANSQDRVSGEYQETQYF
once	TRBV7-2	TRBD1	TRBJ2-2	TGTGCCAGCAGCTCACTCAGGGGGCGCCCCGGGGAGCTGTTTTTT	CASSSLRGRPGELFF
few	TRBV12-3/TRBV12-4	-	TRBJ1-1	TGTGCCAGCAGATTGGACGACAGCTCAAACACTGAAGCTTTCTTT	CASRLDDSSNTEAFF
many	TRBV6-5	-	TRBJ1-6	TGTGCCAGCAGTTACTCATCCAGGGGTCCTAATTCACCCCTCCACTTT	CASSYSSRGPNSPLHF
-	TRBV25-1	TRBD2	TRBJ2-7	TGTGCCAGCAGTGACAAACTAGCGCCCTACGAGCAGTCCTTC	CASSDKLAPYEQSF
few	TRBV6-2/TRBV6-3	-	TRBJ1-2	TGTGCCAGCAGCTCACCCCCCCCAGGGGGCTACACCTTC	CASSSPPPGGYTF
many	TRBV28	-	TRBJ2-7	TGTGCCAGCAGTTTAGCTCTCGCAGATCAGTACTTC	CASSLALADQYF
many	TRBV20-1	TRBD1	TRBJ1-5	TGCAGTGCGAGCCGGACAGGGATTAGGTATAGCAATCAGCCCCAGCATTTT	CSASRTGIRYSNQPQHF
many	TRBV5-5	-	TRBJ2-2	TGTGCCAGCAGATCAGTCACCGGGGAGCTGTTTTTT	CASRSVTGELFF
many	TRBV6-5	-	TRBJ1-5	TGTGCCAGCAGTTACTCGAAGGGCACTCAGCCCCAGCATTTT	CASSYSKGTQPQHF
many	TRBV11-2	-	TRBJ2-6	TGTGCCAGCAGCTTAGTCGGCCGGCCTGGGGCCAACGTCCTGACTTTC	CASSLVGRPGANVLTF
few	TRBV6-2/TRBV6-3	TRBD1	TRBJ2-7	TGTGCCAGCAGTAGGGACAGGGACCACTACGAGCAGTACTTC	CASSRDRDHYEQYF
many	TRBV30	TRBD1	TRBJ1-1	TGTGCCTGGAACGACAGGGGGCAAACGGCTTTCTTT	CAWNDRGQTAFF